Described below is a single T cell receptor beta chain sequence and its context. Its antigen is still unknown. Per-base quality was not reported, and no clone a single base away is much larger than it. The cohort was made up of under 800 healthy bone marrow donors. All cohort members were sampled while nominally healthy, although unrecorded immune exposures were likely present. The donor was CMV seronegative and belonged to the group of 320 or so seronegative cohort members. Every donor gave a peripheral blood sample, and the peripheral blood mononuclear cells from that sample were used for TCR beta sequencing. Genomic DNA extraction from the blood cell samples was performed with the Qiagen DNeasy Blood Extraction Kit. V loses 6 bases at its end and J loses 4 bases; junction bases beyond the gene matches: 8. The germline V gene (reference sequence) provides CDR1 MNHNY and CDR2 SVGAGI. The CDR3 covers 15 residues, taking in both the cysteine and the phenylalanine. Here the CDR3 DNA is all that survives: 45 bases in frame from base 1.

Library generation was performed with the immunoSEQ multiplex PCR assay. For the multiplex PCR, a mixture combining 60 forward primers for TCR Vbeta segments and 13 reverse primers for TCR Jbeta segments was used. Amplification of the CDR3 region of rearranged TCR beta genes was performed with a multiplex PCR assay on genomic DNA. The amplified TCR beta libraries were sequenced on the Illumina HiSeq System as 87-base-pair reads. As for how the authors treated the data: Across the 700 or so repertoires, a later analysis counted around 80 million unique TCR beta chains, 9 million to 14 million of which were shared by at least two donors. Raw reads were error-corrected and collapsed into unique sequences with a nearest-neighbor algorithm that merged closely related sequences to remove PCR and sequencing errors. CDR3 sequences were aligned to IMGT reference sequences to assign V, D and J gene segments. For a sequence to be retained, a match of at least six nucleotides was required to both a V gene segment and a J gene segment. Rearrangements were classified as productive when the CDR3 lacked stop codons and remained in frame with V and J, and all other rearrangements were classified as non-productive. CDR3 was defined by IMGT convention, running from the second conserved V-encoded cysteine to the conserved J-encoded phenylalanine. The earlier analysis of 587 of the donors excluded any sequence lacking an unambiguous match to a single V gene segment. In an earlier analysis of roughly 600 of the donors, a V segment was called functional when productive rearrangements were above 56.7%, and segregating when the standard deviation between donors exceeded 5%. A statistical classification framework was developed to diagnose cytomegalovirus status using the catalog of TCR beta chain sequences. V and J gene assignment, in a later analysis, came from comparing TCR nucleotide sequences with IMGT/GENE-DB human TR gene sequences. A later analysis assigned CDR3 sequences and most-parsimonious VDJ recombination scenarios with the TCRdist pipeline. A later analysis defined each TCR beta chain by its CDR3 amino acid sequence plus V-gene family, and excluded reads lacking a unique V-gene family. In a later analysis, 550 to 650 highly shared, low-generation-probability nucleotide sequences were removed to address suspected cross-contamination and a sequencing artifact. A later analysis calculated a clonal expansion index for each public chain from normalized within-repertoire ranks of inferred template counts. A later analysis computed generation probabilities with a VDJ recombination model fitted to out-of-frame rearrangements, and checked the results against IGoR. In a later analysis, TCR-TCR, TCR-HLA and TCR-CMV co-occurrence was scored with hypergeometric tests, and a repertoire-size bias correction was applied to TCR pairs. In a later analysis, false discovery rates were estimated by permuting HLA or CMV assignments 20 times. In a later analysis, co-occurring TCRs were grouped using DBSCAN, and TCRdist sequence similarity was added for clustering within HLA-allele-positive subsets. Co-occurrence clustering excluded repertoires with fewer than 30,000 or more than 120,000 public chains, plus five with anomalous nucleotide sharing. TCRdb limited this immuneACCESS table to in-frame rearrangements with V and J called. A share of clones is missing; checked studies link under half to unresolved V genes, and the rest is unexplained. V and J calls and clone size are copied from that table; D and trimming were computed from the DNA. The sample includes about 120,000 clones, with approximately 80% observed a single time. The ten largest clonotypes hold 1.5% of the sample.

The data are from a study of cytomegalovirus exposure and HLA in healthy donors (dated by TCRdb to 2016 to 2017). With regard to the full study: In an earlier analysis of some 550 of the donors, roughly 300 Gb of sequence data and approximately 100 million unique TCR beta sequences from approximately 180 million T cells were reported. An early release that covered some 640 HLA-typed donors contained about 290 gigabases of sequencing data and roughly 84 million unique TCR sequences. Among the roughly 370 genotyped donors, under 90% belonged to the genetic ancestry cluster associated with self-reported Caucasian donors. The study aimed to test whether cataloging public T cell receptors could reveal signatures of past pathogen exposure. The T cell repertoires of 666 subjects were profiled by immunosequencing and related to cytomegalovirus serostatus. Along with the approximately 700-subject first cohort, a separate validation cohort of over a hundred different subjects was used. High-throughput TCR immunosequencing, statistical association of individual TCRs with disease status, and machine learning were combined to predict cytomegalovirus infection status. A later analysis re-analyzed previously published TCR beta repertoires from 666 donors and added high-resolution HLA genotyping to study TCR occurrence patterns. The later analysis used no new phenotypic data to find candidate immune exposures, relying instead on TCR beta sequences and their occurrence across donors. To decide whether each TCR beta V gene segment behaved as functional or pseudogenic, an earlier analysis of some 580 of the donors relied on high-throughput TCR beta sequencing. Donor age, sex, ethnicity and CMV serostatus were collected together with the repertoire data. A later genetic analysis took genome-wide SNP genotypes for about 55% of the 666 donors and used that subset as a discovery cohort. All discovery cohort repertoires had been generated on a single sequencing platform. HLA typing included class I and class II loci at four-digit resolution. Typing coverage varied by locus: about 620-630 donors for A, B, C, DRB1 and DQB1; roughly 520 for DQA1; more than 600 for DPA1; more than 450 for DPB1. A handful of DR-DQ haplotypes were treated as single units for association and clustering because of strong linkage in the cohort. Among almost 400 genotyped donors of the cohort, an average of 235,054 unique TCR beta nucleotide sequences were sequenced per donor, around 20% of them non-productive. What the study reported, not specific to this receptor: In vitro tests confirmed that a few of the cytomegalovirus-associated TCR beta chains recognize cytomegalovirus antigens. In a later analysis, several top co-occurrence clusters were reported to appear linked to parvovirus B19, influenza, CMV and Epstein-Barr virus. The earlier analysis of some 540 of the donors excluded some 16 rarely observed V segments, including chromosome 9 orphons, because counts were too low. The authors suggested that the approach could potentially be generalized to other disease states and immunological phenotypes. Because the 87-base-pair reads could not distinguish some IMGT-functional V segments, including TRBV6-2 and TRBV6-3, those segments were excluded. The study listed 150 to 200 TCR beta chains as associated with cytomegalovirus. When HLA alleles, especially DR and DQ, strongly co-occurred, TCR associations were difficult to assign to individual alleles. In an earlier analysis of 587 of the donors, most TCR beta V segments appeared in productive rearrangements about 87% or about 30% of the time, broadly matching IMGT annotations. The presence/absence analyses assumed that sequencing depth was roughly uniform across donors, and that assumption may not be true. Linkage disequilibrium might explain the correlated functional status among segregating V segments, but an unknown experimental factor could not be ruled out. A later analysis associated 17,000 or so TCR beta sequences with specific HLA alleles at a false discovery rate of 0.05. Most TCR sequences were observed very rarely across donors, whereas some public TCRs were present in many individuals. A later analysis found that most CMV-associated TCR beta chains appeared HLA-restricted, with HLA associations seemingly driven largely by CMV exposure. The classifier was reported to diagnose cytomegalovirus status with high specificity and sensitivity in both the original cohort and the validation cohort. A group of highly shared sequence variants was considered likely to be a technical artifact of the sequencing pipeline. A further reported finding was that TCR beta sequences accurately predicted the HLA-A and HLA-B alleles for most subjects in the first cohort. According to a later genetic analysis, donors in an Asian-associated ancestry cluster had fewer N-insertions in productive TCRs than the approximately 690-donor mean. This cohort had only TCR beta chains sequenced, and the lack of alpha or paired-chain data limited which features could be detected. Immune exposure information for the cohort was limited to CMV serostatus. In a later analysis, TCR association rates were found to vary across HLA loci, with the most associated TCRs seen for DRB1 alleles and the fewest for HLA-C alleles. In a later analysis, HLA-associated TCR beta chains showed more clonal expansion and lower generation probabilities than non-associated chains that were equally common. An association between a missense DCLRE1C variant and V-gene and J-gene trimming of TCR beta chains was found in a later genetic analysis and replicated in an independent cohort. Because HLA typing was missing for some donors at each locus, association tests included only the typed subset.

Sequencing input: PBMCs. This sequence was found in a woman under 30 in good health and CMV-seronegative. This sequence uses TRBV6-6 and TRBJ1-5; TRBD1 aligns with 8 central bases. At the DNA level, the sequence is TGTGCCAGCAGAAATCCAGGGGGCGGAAATCAGCCCCAGCATTTT. This encodes CASRNPGGGNQPQHF.